This entry concerns a single T cell receptor (beta chain). Its antigen is still unknown. Base qualities are not provided; no much larger clone lies one nucleotide away. In the paper's terms, the treatment or condition label means: high-dose cyclophosphamide on days +3 and +4 as single-agent GVHD prophylaxis. Busulfan and fludarabine conditioning, a related or unrelated marrow graft, and cyclophosphamide on days +3 and +4 were given to PTCy patients. The PTCy-treated patients were enrolled in a prospective multi-institutional clinical trial. Mononuclear cells from peripheral blood and bone marrow were separated by Ficoll-Hypaque density centrifugation and then cryopreserved. The data are from a study of T cells after posttransplantation cyclophosphamide listed by TCRdb under 2016. Study-wide context: Using TRB sequencing, the study followed how the T cell repertoire reconstituted after myeloablative bone marrow transplantation in which posttransplantation cyclophosphamide served as GVHD prophylaxis. Antigen receptor sequencing was done on samples from about 40 PTCy-treated patients and from approximately 16 related bone marrow donors of those patients. Blood from all 35 or so PTCy patients with 1-year posttransplant specimens was subjected to TRB sequencing. In 3 patients, TRB sequencing was also performed on up to 3 more blood samples taken 2 to 5.2 years after transplant, and in 4 patients, pretransplant blood was also TRB-sequenced. TRA and TRB clonality were tightly correlated in eight to ten samples, so subsequent TCR analyses focused on TRB only. Public TRB sequences were searched against a database of over 3,600 sequences associated with responses to pathogens, tumor antigens, self-antigens and alloantigens.

TRB sequencing was run on genomic DNA with either the immunoSEQ assay at survey resolution or the hsTCRB kit. The authors' pipeline ran thus. The immunoSEQ software handled initial read processing, and the LymphoSeq R package was used for repertoire analyses. Clonality was computed as 1 minus normalized Shannon entropy, and a Gini coefficient was also calculated for each TRB dataset. To infer phenotypes in unsorted samples, TRB sequences from sorted subsets of the recipient or donor were mapped onto the unsorted samples of the same recipient. TCRdb obtained this table from immuneACCESS and retained in-frame rearrangements with V and J assigned. These tables miss some clones; where compared with another copy, unresolved V genes account for less than half of the shortfall, and the remainder is unexplained. V and J calls and clone size come straight from that table; D and trimming were deduced from the DNA. For this sample, about 10,000 clones are listed, none of them singletons. Clones ranked in the top ten supply 26% of the sample.

There are 14 amino acids in the CDR3, from cysteine to phenylalanine inclusive. The only DNA kept is the CDR3, 42 bases in frame from the first base. The trim is 3 bases for V and 0 bases for J, with a gap of 6 bases between the germline ends. Paper-wide results and their limitations: At 1-2 months, donor-recipient similarity was low but rose over the first year, and the later blood repertoires were often dominated by donor CD8+ memory clones. Across about 49 patients, TRB clonality was highly associated with recipient CMV seropositivity and CMV reactivation, and PTCy diversity was similar to diversity in CNI/methotrexate controls. The TRB repertoires of T cells infiltrating skin or the GI tract showed only limited overlap with the TRB repertoires found in blood.

Sequenced material: PBMCs, taken after allogeneic stem cell transplant with posttransplant cyclophosphamide. The TCR comes from a female patient between 35 and 55 years old who received an allogeneic stem cell transplant from a related donor, was CMV-positive, and had no GVHD. After a transplant, not all T cells may be the patient's own; some may come from the graft donor. The sequence links TRBV12-3 or TRBV12-4 to TRBJ2-4, with the D gene not clear enough to name. CDR3 region: CASSFGIAKNIQYF. At the DNA level, the sequence is TGTGCCAGCAGTTTCGGTATAGCCAAAAACATTCAGTACTTC.